This TCR beta chain emerged from a study of blood T cell repertoires in COVID-19. The overall study: From the United States, Italy and Spain came samples of acute and convalescent COVID-19. Sample material is recorded as cDNA or gDNA derived from T cells, B-cell-depleted T cells, or PBMCs.

This clone was picked up one time. Original analysis: Amplification of reference gene primers provided the estimated nucleated cell counts. Generated by immunoSEQ multiplex PCR, the TCRdb table keeps only in-frame clones and is missing some. V, J and clone size were drawn from that table, and D and trimming were deduced from the DNA. The repertoire includes fewer than 200,000 clones, 88% of them detected once, and under 6.5% sits in the top ten. CDR1 and CDR2 (germline): SGHKS, YYEKEE (reference sequence). Trimming left V 3 bases short and J 6 bases short, with 15 bases between. This CDR3 has 14 residues.

The source is a middle-aged man with active or convalescent COVID-19. This chain joins TRBV5-5 and TRBJ1-1, with a weak D call TRBD1 (5 bases). The sequenced sample was peripheral blood. CDR3 nucleotides: TGTGCCAGCAGCTCGGGGGGGTCGCTCGCTGAAGCTTTCTTT. Translating gives CASSSGGSLAEAFF.